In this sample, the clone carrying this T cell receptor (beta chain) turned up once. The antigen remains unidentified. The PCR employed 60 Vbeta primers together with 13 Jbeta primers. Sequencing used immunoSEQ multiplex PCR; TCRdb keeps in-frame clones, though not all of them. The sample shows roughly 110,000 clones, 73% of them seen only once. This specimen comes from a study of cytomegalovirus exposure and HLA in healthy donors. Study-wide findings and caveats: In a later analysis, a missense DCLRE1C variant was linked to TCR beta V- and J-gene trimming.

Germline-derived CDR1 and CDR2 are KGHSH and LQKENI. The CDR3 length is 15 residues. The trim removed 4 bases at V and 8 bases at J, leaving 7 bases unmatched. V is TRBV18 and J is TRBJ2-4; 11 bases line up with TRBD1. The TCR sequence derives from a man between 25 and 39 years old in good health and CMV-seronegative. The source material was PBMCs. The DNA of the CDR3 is TGTGCCAGCTCACTCCGGACAGGGGGCCTTGACATTCAGTACTTC. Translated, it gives CASSLRTGGLDIQYF.